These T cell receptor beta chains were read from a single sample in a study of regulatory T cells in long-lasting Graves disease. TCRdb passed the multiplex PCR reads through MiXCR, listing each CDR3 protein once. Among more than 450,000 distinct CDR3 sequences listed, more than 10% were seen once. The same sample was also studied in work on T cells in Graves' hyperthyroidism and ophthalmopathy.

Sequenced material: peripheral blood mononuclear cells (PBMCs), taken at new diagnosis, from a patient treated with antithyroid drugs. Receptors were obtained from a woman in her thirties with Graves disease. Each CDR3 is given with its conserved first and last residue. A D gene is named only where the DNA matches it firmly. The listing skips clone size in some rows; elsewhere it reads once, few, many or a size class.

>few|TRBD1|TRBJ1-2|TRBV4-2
TGTGCCAGCAGCCCGGGGACAGGGGGACGGGCTAACTATGGCTACACCTTC
CASSPGTGGRANYGYTF
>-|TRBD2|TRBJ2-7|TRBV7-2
TGTGCCAGCAGCTTTACTAGCGGGGAGTCCTACGAGCAGTACTTC
CASSFTSGESYEQYF
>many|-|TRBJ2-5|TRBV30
TGTGCCTGGAGTGTCGGGTCGGTCCAAGAGACCCAGTACTTC
CAWSVGSVQETQYF
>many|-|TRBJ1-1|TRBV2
TGTGCCAGCAGTGGCGGGGGAGTGGGCACTGAAGCTTTCTTT
CASSGGGVGTEAFF
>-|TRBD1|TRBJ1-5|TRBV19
TGTGCCAGTAGTTCACAGGGGGCTCCCCTGCCCCAGCATTTT
CASSSQGAPLPQHF
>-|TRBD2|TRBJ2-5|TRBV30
TGTGCCTGGAGTCCTTTAGCGGGATTCCGAGAGACCCAGTACTTC
CAWSPLAGFRETQYF
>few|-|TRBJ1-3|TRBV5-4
TGTGCCAGCAGCTTGGGGCCGAAAAACTCTGGAAACACCATATATTTT
CASSLGPKNSGNTIYF
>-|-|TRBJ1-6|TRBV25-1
TGTGCCAGCAGGGATCGTAGCAATTCACCCCTCCACTTT
CASRDRSNSPLHF
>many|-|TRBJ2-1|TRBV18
TGTGCCAGCTCACCTTTCGGCGACTACAATGAGCAGTTCTTC
CASSPFGDYNEQFF
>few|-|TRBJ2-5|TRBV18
TGTGCCAGCTCCCCTAAGGGGCGAGAGACCCAGTACTTC
CASSPKGRETQYF
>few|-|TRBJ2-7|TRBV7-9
TGTGCCAGCAGCGCCCCTGAGAGGACCCAATCCTACGAGCAGTACTTC
CASSAPERTQSYEQYF
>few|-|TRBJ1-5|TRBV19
TGTGCCAGTAGTATGCCCCCCAGGCACAGACCTAATCAGCCCCAGCATTTT
CASSMPPRHRPNQPQHF
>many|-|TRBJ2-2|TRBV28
TGTGCCAGCAGTTTATTAGGTCTTAGCACCGGGGAGCTGTTTTTT
CASSLLGLSTGELFF
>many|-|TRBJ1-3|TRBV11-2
TGTGCCAGCAGTGAGGGACTGCCCTCTGGAAACACCATATATTTT
CASSEGLPSGNTIYF
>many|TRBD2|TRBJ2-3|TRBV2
TGTGCCAGCAGTCCAACTAGCGGGATTACAGATACGCAGTATTTT
CASSPTSGITDTQYF
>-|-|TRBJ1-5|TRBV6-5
TGTGCCAGCAGTTACTCGATAAGGTATCTGCTTCATCAGCCCCAGCATTTT
CASSYSIRYLLHQPQHF
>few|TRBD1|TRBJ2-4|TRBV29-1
TGCAGCGTCCACGGGACAGGGGGTTCCAAAAACATTCAGTACTTC
CSVHGTGGSKNIQYF
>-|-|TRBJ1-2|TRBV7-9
TGTGCCAGCAGCTTAAGCCGGAGCCCGCACTTGGGCTACACCTTC
CASSLSRSPHLGYTF
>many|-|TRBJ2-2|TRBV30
TGTGCCTGGAGTGGGGGGACGACGAACACCGGGGAGCTGTTTTTT
CAWSGGTTNTGELFF
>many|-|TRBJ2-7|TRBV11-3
TGTGCCAGCAGCTCCCGACAGAGCTGGGGGGAGCAGTACTTC
CASSSRQSWGEQYF
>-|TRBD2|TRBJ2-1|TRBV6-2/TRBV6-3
TGTGCCACCTTCACTAGCGGGCGCAATGAGCAGTTCTTC
CATFTSGRNEQFF
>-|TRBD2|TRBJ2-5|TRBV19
TGTGCCAGTACCCCATCCTTACTAGCGGGAGGTCCCGGGAGGAGTACCCAGTACTTC
CASTPSLLAGGPGRSTQYF
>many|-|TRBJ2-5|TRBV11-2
TGTGCCAGCAGGCAGAGAGGGCGAGAGACCCAGTACTTC
CASRQRGRETQYF
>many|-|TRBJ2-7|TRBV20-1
TGCAGTGCTAGAGCCATACTTAGAAGCGGGCCCTACGAGCAGTACTTC
CSARAILRSGPYEQYF
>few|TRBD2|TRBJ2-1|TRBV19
TGTGCCAGTAGTATAAGATCGGGACTAGCGGGACTCCACGGGTCCTACAATGAGCAGTTCTTC
CASSIRSGLAGLHGSYNEQFF
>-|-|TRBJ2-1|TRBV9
TGTGCCAGCAGCGTAAGCACAGCTAGTTCCAATGAGCAGTTCTTC
CASSVSTASSNEQFF
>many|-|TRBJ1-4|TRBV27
TGTGCCAGCGGTTTAACAACTAATGAAAAACTGTTTTTT
CASGLTTNEKLFF
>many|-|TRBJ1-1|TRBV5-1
TGCGCCAGCAGCTTGGCCCGACCGAACACTGAAGCTTTCTTT
CASSLARPNTEAFF
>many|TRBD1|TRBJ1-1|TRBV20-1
TGCAGTGCTTCTGACAGGGCTGCTTTCTTT
CSASDRAAFF
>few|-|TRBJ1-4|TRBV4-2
TGTGCCAGCAGCCAACAGGCCCGGGGAGGGGAAAAACTGTTTTTT
CASSQQARGGEKLFF
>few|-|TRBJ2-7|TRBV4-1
TGCGCCAGCAGCCGTTCGGGGGATACCTACGAGCAGTACTTC
CASSRSGDTYEQYF
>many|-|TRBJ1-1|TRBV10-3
TGTGCCATCAGTGAGGTCACAGCGAACACTGAAGCTTTCTTT
CAISEVTANTEAFF